This TCR beta chain appears in the sequencing data of a study of blood T cell repertoires in COVID-19. Authors' methods: Counts of nucleated cells, estimated from reference gene primer amplification, were obtained. Sequencing used immunoSEQ multiplex PCR; TCRdb keeps in-frame clones, though not all of them. V and J calls and clone size follow that table, whereas D and trimming were derived from the DNA. Found here are over 200,000 clones, 85% of them singletons; the top ten hold 15% to 20%. Germline-derived CDR1 and CDR2 are GTSNPN and SVGIG (reference sequence). V lost 0 bases and J 2 bases, leaving 10 bases between the germline ends. This CDR3 is 14 amino acids long.

Input material: PBMCs or T cells enriched from blood (not recorded which). V is TRBV30 and J is TRBJ2-5; perhaps TRBD2 as D (6 bases). This clonotype was obtained from a man aged 40-49 years who had recovered from COVID-19. The CDR3 region is CAWSVGGVQETQYF. The CDR3 nucleotides are TGTGCCTGGAGTGTCGGAGGGGTACAAGAGACCCAGTACTTC.